This passage covers 5 T cell receptor beta chains from one sample sequenced in a study of cytomegalovirus exposure and HLA in healthy donors. This PCR relied on a set of 60 Vbeta primers and 13 Jbeta primers. Clones were read by immunoSEQ multiplex PCR, and TCRdb kept only the in-frame ones, dropping some. The sample holds some 170,000 clones; about 75% are singletons and the top ten take approximately 4.4%. Sequenced input: PBMCs. All receptors come from a man aged 18 to 35 in good health and CMV-seropositive.

In this sample, this clone turned up a few times. The chain is built from TRBV6-5 and TRBJ2-1, with 8 bases matching TRBD2. Per germline, CDR1 MNHEY and CDR2 SVGAGI. V was pared by 6 bases and J by 6 bases, with 4 bases of the junction left unmatched. The CDR3 is made up of 13 amino acids. The CDR3 loop is CASRRAGVNEQFF. The CDR3 coding sequence is TGTGCCAGCAGGCGAGCGGGGGTCAATGAGCAGTTCTTC.

Concerning this clone itself: Other DNA sequences within the sample encode an identical CDR3. The chain employs TRBV5-1 and TRBJ1-1; D not resolved. Germline CDR1 reads SGHRS; CDR2 reads YFSETQ. Trimming left V 1 base short and J 2 bases short, with 9 bases between. This CDR3 comprises 14 residues. This CDR3 is CASSLTGVNTEAFF. The CDR3 DNA reads TGCGCCAGCAGCTTGACGGGAGTAAACACTGAAGCTTTCTTT.

V usage is TRBV28 and J usage is TRBJ1-1, with D tentatively TRBD1 (6 bases). Per the germline V gene, CDR1 is MDHEN and CDR2 is SYDVKM. The CDR3 length is 12 residues. Trimming left V 9 bases short and J 4 bases short, with 12 bases between. DNA for the CDR3: TGTGCCAGTAGGACAGATCCCACTGAAGCTTTCTTT. Amino acids: CASRTDPTEAFF.

This clone has only a few counts. V usage is TRBV6-6 and J usage is TRBJ1-3, with 9 nucleotides matching TRBD1. Per the germline V gene, CDR1 is MNHNY and CDR2 is SVGAGI (reference sequence). The junction had 9 bases not matched to a gene; V was cut back by 6 bases and J by 3 bases. This CDR3 region has 16 residues. CDR3 loop: CASRQTQGAFGNTIYF. Here the CDR3 DNA reads TGTGCCAGCAGACAAACACAGGGGGCGTTTGGAAACACCATATATTTT.

This clone was detected only a few times. The rearrangement links TRBV4-1 to TRBJ1-2; weak D call: TRBD1 (5 bases). Deletions cut 2 bases from V and 3 bases from J, with 28 bases between. The germline CDR1 and CDR2 sequences are MGHRA and YSYEKL. This CDR3 spans 20 amino acids. CDR3 protein: CASSQLYWGGGVELDYGYTF. The CDR3 bases are TGCGCCAGCAGCCAACTCTACTGGGGCGGGGGAGTGGAGCTAGACTATGGCTACACCTTC.